The 18 T cell receptor beta chains given below trace back to one sample, sequenced in a study of blood T cell repertoires in COVID-19. TCRdb keeps only in-frame clones here, not all; method: immunoSEQ multiplex PCR. The data hold 35,000 to 40,000 clones, with around nine tenths observed a single time. The sample consisted of peripheral blood. These receptors all come from a man in his sixties with COVID-19, enrolled during active disease.

J is TRBJ2-1 and V is TRBV5-4; the D is unclear. Germline V gene sequence: CDR1 SGHNT, CDR2 YYREEE (reference sequence). Trimming pared 5 bases from V and 8 bases from J, leaving 23 bases between. This CDR3 is 16 amino acids long. The CDR3 bases are TGTGCCAGCAGAGACGGGTCGGCCCAGATCTCCCATGAGCAGTTCTTC. It codes for CASRDGSAQISHEQFF.

The chain combines TRBV27 with TRBJ1-2, with D perhaps TRBD1 (5 bases). CDR3 length: 13 amino acids. The germline V and J ends were trimmed by 0 bases and 12 bases, with 14 bases remaining between them. Germline CDR1 and CDR2: MNHEY and SMNVEV (reference sequence). DNA of the CDR3: TGTGCCAGCAGTTTATCCGGCAGGGAAGAGAACACCTTC. Translating gives CASSLSGREENTF.

The V gene is TRBV5-4, the J gene TRBJ1-1; D may be TRBD1 (5 bases). CDR1 and CDR2 (germline): SGHNT, YYREEE (reference sequence). CDR3 length: 13 amino acids. Trimming took 4 bases from V and 3 from J, leaving 10 bases between them. The CDR3 DNA is TGTGCCAGCAGCCGGACGGGGGACACTGAAGCTTTCTTT. It specifies CASSRTGDTEAFF.

The V gene is TRBV21-1, the J gene TRBJ2-5; TRBD2 reflects the table's D call only, with no check against the DNA. TRBV21-1 is a pseudogene locus. The CDR3 consists of 17 residues. In DNA form, the CDR3 reads TGTGCCAGCAGCTTCTCTCTGAGCGGGAGGATCCGAGAGACCCAGTACTTC. Its protein product is CASSFSLSGRIRETQYF.

The chain is built from TRBV6-1 and TRBJ1-2; the D is unclear. The V end lost 3 bases, the J end lost 9 bases, and 11 bases lay between the germline ends. From germline, CDR1 is MNHNS and CDR2 SASEGT. The CDR3 consists of 12 residues. The CDR3 region is CASSDRVRSYTF. Here the CDR3 DNA reads TGTGCCAGCAGTGATCGGGTGCGGAGCTACACCTTC.

V and J are TRBV28 and TRBJ1-4; a weak D match, TRBD1 (5 bases). CDR3 size: 14 residues. Germline lookup yields CDR1 MDHEN and CDR2 SYDVKM. Trimming cost V 3 bases and J 3 bases, with 8 bases left between them. Here the CDR3 reads CASSLGGSNEKLFF. The DNA for the CDR3 is TGTGCCAGCAGTTTGGGGGGGTCTAATGAAAAACTGTTTTTT.

This clone has only a few counts. This chain joins TRBV5-8 and TRBJ1-5; D may be TRBD1 (5 bases). Trimming stripped 2 bases from V and 9 bases from J, with 15 bases between. This CDR3 comprises 14 residues. Germline V gene sequence: CDR1 SGHTS, CDR2 YDEGEE. CDR3 residues: CASSFERGNGPQHF. In DNA form, the CDR3 reads TGTGCCAGCAGCTTTGAGCGGGGGAACGGGCCCCAGCATTTT. Drawing the rest from reference TRBV5-8 and TRBJ1-5, the complete variable domain is EAGVTQSPTHLIKTRGQQATLRCSPISGHTSVYWYQQALGLGLQFLLWYDEGEERNRGNFPPRFSGRQFPNYSSELNVNALELEDSALYLCASSFERGNGPQHFGDGTRLSIL.

Only a few counts were recorded for this clone. This rearrangement joins TRBV6-5 to TRBJ1-4, with D maybe TRBD1 (5 bases). CDR3 length equals 14 residues. Deletions cut 6 bases from V and 6 bases from J, with 14 bases between. Germline V gene data show CDR1 as MNHEY and CDR2 as SVGAGI. The CDR3 loop is CASSPTSGYEKLFF. CDR3 nucleotides: TGTGCCAGCAGCCCGACATCAGGGTATGAAAAACTGTTTTTT.

This chain joins TRBV2 and TRBJ2-3; weak D call: TRBD2 (6 bases). The length of the CDR3 is 17 residues. V dropped 5 bases and J dropped 2 bases, with 20 bases sitting between them. The germline V gene has CDR1 SNHLY and CDR2 FYNNEI. CDR3: CASSPSRGMGHTDTQYF. The CDR3 DNA is TGTGCCAGCAGTCCATCGCGGGGAATGGGTCACACAGATACGCAGTATTTT.

The chain combines TRBV18 with TRBJ1-1, with TRBD1 identical over 7 bases. Looked up from germline, CDR1 is KGHSH and CDR2 is LQKENI. The CDR3 extends over 15 amino acids. With V trimmed by 5 bases and J by 1 base, 7 bases remained unmatched. As DNA, the CDR3 is TGTGCCAGCTCAACTCAGACAGGGAAGAACACTGAAGCTTTCTTT. It translates to CASSTQTGKNTEAFF. The full variable domain, its missing parts supplied by reference TRBV18 and TRBJ1-1, is NAGVMQNPRHLVRRRGQEARLRCSPMKGHSHVYWYRQLPEEGLKFMVYLQKENIIDESGMPKERFSAEFPKEGPSILRIQQVVRGDSAAYFCASSTQTGKNTEAFFGQGTRLTVV.

The V and J genes are TRBV2 and TRBJ1-1; the D gene is possibly TRBD1 (5 bases). Germline V gene lookup returns CDR1 SNHLY and CDR2 FYNNEI. The CDR3 has 14 amino acids. Trimming took off 8 bases at V and 1 base at J, with 14 bases between the two ends. Here the CDR3 reads CASRRGTRNTEAFF. The CDR3 bases are TGTGCCAGCCGAAGGGGCACTCGGAACACTGAAGCTTTCTTT.

The chain employs TRBV12-3 or TRBV12-4 and TRBJ2-2; TRBD2 agrees at 8 bases. V shed 3 bases and J 9 bases; nucleotides not matched to a gene: 3. There are 13 residues in the CDR3. CDR3 sequence: CASSFAGGRELFF. The CDR3 nucleotides read TGTGCCAGCAGTTTCGCGGGAGGTCGGGAGCTGTTTTTT.

This chain joins TRBV20-1 and TRBJ2-7; TRBD1 might be the D (5 bases). The V gene's germline CDR1 is DFQATT and CDR2 SNEGSKA (reference sequence). The CDR3 has 11 amino acids. V was trimmed by 5 bases and J by 10 bases, leaving 15 bases between them. DNA for the CDR3: TGCAGTGCTTCCGACAGCCCCCATCAGTACTTC. Encoded protein: CSASDSPHQYF.

The chain employs TRBV5-1 and TRBJ2-1; D remains unclear. This CDR3 is built from 14 residues. Trimming took 5 bases from V and 0 from J, leaving 9 bases between them. Per germline, CDR1 SGHRS and CDR2 YFSETQ. Here the CDR3 reads CASRVQDSYNEQFF. The DNA of the CDR3 is TGCGCCAGCAGAGTACAAGACTCCTACAATGAGCAGTTCTTC. The full variable domain, with the rest looked up from reference TRBV5-1 and TRBJ2-1, is KAGVTQTPRYLIKTRGQQVTLSCSPISGHRSVSWYQQTPGQGLQFLFEYFSETQRNKGNFPGRFSGRQFSNSRSEMNVSTLELGDSALYLCASRVQDSYNEQFFGPGTRLTVL.

The chain is built from TRBV28 and TRBJ1-2, with 8 bases aligning to TRBD1. This CDR3 contains 14 residues. Unmatched junction bases numbered 8, after V lost 6 bases and J lost 5 bases. The germline gives CDR1 MDHEN, CDR2 SYDVKM. The CDR3 sequence is CASSLQGAGYGYTF. CDR3 in DNA: TGTGCCAGCAGCCTTCAGGGGGCCGGATATGGCTACACCTTC.

The V and J genes are TRBV5-4 and TRBJ1-1; D may be TRBD1 (5 bases). From germline, CDR1 is SGHNT and CDR2 YYREEE (reference sequence). Trimming removed 0 bases at V and 9 bases at J, with 12 bases between. The CDR3 is 13 residues long. CDR3 loop: CASSLEGATKAFF. The DNA for the CDR3 is TGTGCCAGCAGCTTGGAAGGGGCGACGAAAGCTTTCTTT.

This clone was seen more than once but under ten times. This sequence joins TRBV2 and TRBJ2-7; TRBD2 matches 10 bases. The CDR3 covers 14 residues. Germline V CDR1 and CDR2: SNHLY, FYNNEI. The trim removed 5 bases at V and 3 bases at J, leaving 4 bases unmatched. CDR3 loop: CASSPRTSGYEQYF. The DNA for the CDR3 is TGTGCCAGCAGTCCGAGGACTAGCGGCTACGAGCAGTACTTC.

This chain links TRBV7-9 with TRBJ2-7; perhaps TRBD2 as D (5 bases). Germline CDR1 and CDR2: SEHNR and FQNEAQ (reference sequence). The V end was cut by 2 bases, the J end by 0 bases, with 14 bases between. The CDR3 spans 16 residues. This CDR3 is CASSLPRGPGSYEQYF. The CDR3 coding sequence is TGTGCCAGCAGCTTACCCCGAGGGCCGGGCTCCTACGAGCAGTACTTC.